This T cell receptor (beta chain) was sequenced in a study of shared clonotypes between healthy human individuals. Looking at the study overall: The donors, a couple of women and a few men, were aged 18 to 49.

Comments on this clone: Its target is not known.

CD45RO-negative CD8 cells positively selected for CCR7 made up the naive population, which excluded terminally differentiated effector memory CD45RA+ cells. Study findings and constraints: The study generally estimated greater richness for naive than memory subsets.

The CDR3 has 12 residues. The ends were cut back, 6 bases at V and 2 bases at J, with 5 bases in the middle. Germline assignment: CDR1 MDHEN and CDR2 SYDVKM. The material for each subset, its genomic DNA, was split evenly across several immunoSEQ plates. Using immunoSEQ multiplex PCR, the repertoire was profiled, and TCRdb retains in-frame clones only, with some absent. The sample comprises about 580,000 clones, nearly 98% of which are singletons, and approximately 0.3% rests with the top ten. V gene TRBV28 combines with J gene TRBJ2-1; no definite D call. The source of this sequence is a man younger than 40 in good health. The sample was naive CD8+ T cells sorted from blood. The DNA for the CDR3 is TGTGCCAGCAGCAGGCCCTACAATGAGCAGTTCTTC. It encodes CASSRPYNEQFF.